The sequence of this TCR beta chain was determined in a study of T cells in Graves' hyperthyroidism and ophthalmopathy. Amplification yielded TCR beta CDR3 regions, with RNA transcripts as the source. The primer set for the first-round RT-PCR of the TCR CDR3 was HTBI. TCRdb analysed the multiplex PCR reads with MiXCR anew, one entry per CDR3 protein. The table lists 500,000 to 650,000 distinct CDR3 sequences, about 20% of them singletons, with roughly 44% in the top ten. Findings and limits, study-wide: Clonotypes that were expanded in thyroid above 0.001 mostly appeared in blood too.

Subjects with ophthalmopathy showed a Clinical Activity Score no lower than 3, a NOSPECS grade no lower than 4, and a duration shorter than 3 months. Diagnoses used clinical symptoms, serum thyroxine and TRAb, thyroid ultrasound and orbital computed tomography. 8.5 to 10 ml of fresh peripheral blood supplied the PBMCs. The CDR3 totals 15 residues. CDR1 is MNHEY, CDR2 SVGAGI, per germline. V was trimmed by 2 bases and J by 7 bases, leaving 14 bases between them. This clonotype appeared a few times. Its antigen is undetermined. V usage is TRBV6-5 and J usage is TRBJ1-4; D uncertain. The TCR comes from a man aged 35 to 55 with Graves' ophthalmopathy. Source material: blood. For the CDR3, the DNA is TGTGCCAGCAGTTACCTAGGGAGTTCAGCTGAAAAACTGTTTTTT. This sequence encodes CASSYLGSSAEKLFF.